This is a list of T cell receptor beta chains from one sample in a study of human T cells and chemical hapten exposure. TCRdb itself ran the reads through MiXCR, one entry per CDR3 protein. The sample lists about 120,000 distinct CDR3 sequences, about 8.9% seen once, with approximately 1.5% in the top ten. Source material: whole blood. These receptors all come from a human donor in good health. Some clones in this sample may be carry-over from other donors' samples. Both conserved end residues are part of each CDR3. The D gene is left open where the match is weak. Not all rows give a size; the values are once, few, many and, for expanded clones, a class.

>TRBV7-2|TRBJ2-5|-|many
TGTGCCAGCAGACGTACATGGGGACTCCAAGAGACCCAGTACTTC
CASRRTWGLQETQYF
>TRBV29-1|TRBJ2-1|TRBD2|-
TGCAGCGTTGAAGACGCTCCTCTAACTAGCGGGAGCTCCTACAATGAGCAGTTCTTC
CSVEDAPLTSGSSYNEQFF
>TRBV5-5|TRBJ2-2|-|many
TGTGCCAGCAGCTTCAGAAGCGCCCTAAACACCGGGGAGCTGTTTTTT
CASSFRSALNTGELFF
>TRBV3-1|TRBJ1-3|-|many
TGTGCCAGCAGCCCATCCCGGGCAGGCTCTGGAAACACCATATATTTT
CASSPSRAGSGNTIYF
>TRBV25-1|TRBJ2-7|TRBD2|-
TGTGCCAGCACCAACAAAGCGGGGGGCGCTTACGACGAGCAGTACTTC
CASTNKAGGAYDEQYF
>TRBV5-5|TRBJ1-1|-|many
TGTGCCAGCAGCCTCGGACCCCGACGGGAGGTCACTGAAGCTTTCTTT
CASSLGPRREVTEAFF
>TRBV12-5|TRBJ1-6|TRBD1|many
TGTGCTAGTGGTTCGACAGGGAGTTATTCACCCCTCCACTTT
CASGSTGSYSPLHF
>TRBV20-1|TRBJ2-1|TRBD2|many
TGCAGTGCTAGAGGGGACGGGCGGCGGGGGAATGAGCAGTTCTTC
CSARGDGRRGNEQFF
>TRBV5-1|TRBJ2-1|TRBD2|-
TGCGCCAGCAGCCGGACTAGCGGGAGTTACAATGAGCAGTTCTTC
CASSRTSGSYNEQFF
>TRBV5-1|TRBJ2-3|TRBD1|-
TGCGCCGGGAGTCGAGGACAGGGAAGCACAGATACGCAGTATTTT
CAGSRGQGSTDTQYF
>TRBV15|TRBJ2-7|-|few
TGTGCCACCAGCAGAGATCAGGCCCTGGCGGGCGAGCAGTACTTC
CATSRDQALAGEQYF
>TRBV30|TRBJ2-1|TRBD2|few
TGTGCCTGGAGGTTAGCGGGAGGCCACAATGAGCAGTTCTTC
CAWRLAGGHNEQFF
>TRBV19|TRBJ2-2|-|-
TGTGCCAGTAGTATTGGGGGAGGCACCGGGGAGCTGTTTTTT
CASSIGGGTGELFF
>TRBV12-5|TRBJ2-5|-|many
TGTGCTAGTGGAGACGGGGATCAAGAGACCCAGTACTTC
CASGDGDQETQYF
>TRBV5-6|TRBJ2-4|TRBD1|few
TGTGCCAGCAGCAAAACAGGGGGCGAGTCCAAAAACATTCAGTACTTC
CASSKTGGESKNIQYF
>TRBV19|TRBJ1-2|TRBD1|-
TGTGCCAGTAGTATGGGACAGGGTGGGAGGCTCTATGGCTACACCTTC
CASSMGQGGRLYGYTF
>TRBV12-3/TRBV12-4|TRBJ1-6|-|many
TGTGCCAGCTGCCGTACTGGGGATTCACCCCTCCACTTT
CASCRTGDSPLHF
>TRBV7-9|TRBJ2-2|TRBD2|-
TGTGCCAGCAGTTACTCTAGCGGGAGCTGGCCCGGGGAGCTGTTTTTT
CASSYSSGSWPGELFF
>TRBV4-2|TRBJ1-2|-|-
TGTGCCAGCAGCCAAGATACTACAGGGAGCTATGGCTACACCTTC
CASSQDTTGSYGYTF
>TRBV15|TRBJ1-2|TRBD1|many
TGTGCCACCAGCAGTGGGGACAGTAAAGGCTACACCTTC
CATSSGDSKGYTF
>TRBV20-1|TRBJ2-3|TRBD2|-
TGCAGTGCTACCGTTGGCGGGAGAACAGATACGCAGTATTTT
CSATVGGRTDTQYF
>TRBV7-9|TRBJ2-3|TRBD2|many
TGTGCCAGCAGCCCCAGAACTGAGCGGGGGCCCACAGATACGCAGTATTTT
CASSPRTERGPTDTQYF